The source of this TCR beta chain is a study of control samples from healthy donors and cancer patients. Assay used: immunoSEQ multiplex PCR; TCRdb lists only in-frame clones, some missing. The repertoire has about 250,000 clones, about 80% of them found once; the top ten carry about 14%. CDR3 length: 12 residues. Trimming took off 4 bases at V and 10 bases at J, with 11 bases between the two ends. This clone was observed once. The origin of this receptor is a woman aged 55-69 years with lung cancer. The chain uses TRBV12-3 or TRBV12-4 and TRBJ2-1; D might be TRBD1 (6 bases). The sequencing sample was made of PBMCs. In DNA, the CDR3 is TGTGCCAGCAGTTCCTGGACAGTAGAGCAGTTCTTC. This translates into CASSSWTVEQFF.